The 2 T cell receptor beta chains in this list originate from one sample, sequenced in a study of T cell responses to AZD1222 COVID-19 vaccine. Produced via immunoSEQ multiplex PCR; TCRdb's table is partial and in-frame only. The sample records 150,000 to 200,000 clones, around 89% being singletons. The sample was peripheral blood, taken on day 0 of AZD1222 vaccination. Every receptor here comes from an adult in good health.

The sample holds one count of this clone. The rearrangement links TRBV14 to TRBJ2-2, with D uncertain. This CDR3 contains 18 residues. Deletions cut 0 bases from V and 1 base from J, with 15 bases between. Per germline, CDR1 SGHDN and CDR2 FVKESK. The CDR3 here is CASSQDLGWQRNTGELFF. The DNA for the CDR3 is TGTGCCAGCAGCCAAGATCTCGGATGGCAGAGGAACACCGGGGAGCTGTTTTTT.

The chain joins TRBV28 to TRBJ1-1; D ambiguous. CDR1 is MDHEN, CDR2 SYDVKM, per germline. The CDR3 spans 15 residues. Trimming shortened V by 4 bases and J by 1 base, and 13 bases separated the two germline ends. The CDR3 DNA follows: TGTGCCAGCAGTTATAACCCCGCGGAGAACACTGAAGCTTTCTTT. Protein sequence: CASSYNPAENTEAFF.